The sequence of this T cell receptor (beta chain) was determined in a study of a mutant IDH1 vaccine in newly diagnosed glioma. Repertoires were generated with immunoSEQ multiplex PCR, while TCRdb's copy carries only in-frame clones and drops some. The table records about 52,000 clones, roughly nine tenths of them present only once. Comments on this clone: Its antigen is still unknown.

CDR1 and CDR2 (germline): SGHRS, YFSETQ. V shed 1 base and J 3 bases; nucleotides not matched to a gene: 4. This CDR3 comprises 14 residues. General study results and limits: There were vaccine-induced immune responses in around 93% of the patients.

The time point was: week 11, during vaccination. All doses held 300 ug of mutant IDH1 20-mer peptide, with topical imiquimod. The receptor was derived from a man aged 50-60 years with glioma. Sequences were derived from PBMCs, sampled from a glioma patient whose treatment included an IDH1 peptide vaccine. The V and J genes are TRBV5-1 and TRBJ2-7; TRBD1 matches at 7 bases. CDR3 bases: TGCGCCAGCAGCTTGTCACCAGGGGGCTACGAGCAGTACTTC. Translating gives CASSLSPGGYEQYF.